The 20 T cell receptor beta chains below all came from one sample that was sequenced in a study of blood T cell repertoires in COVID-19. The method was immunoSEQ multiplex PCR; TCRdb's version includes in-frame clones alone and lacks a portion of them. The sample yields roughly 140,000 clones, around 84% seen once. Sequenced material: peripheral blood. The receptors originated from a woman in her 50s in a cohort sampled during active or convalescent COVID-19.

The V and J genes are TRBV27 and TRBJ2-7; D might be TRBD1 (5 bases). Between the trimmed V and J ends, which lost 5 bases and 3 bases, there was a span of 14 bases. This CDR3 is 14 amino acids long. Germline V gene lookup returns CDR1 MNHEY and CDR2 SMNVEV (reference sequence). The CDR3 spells CASSHGAAGYEQYF. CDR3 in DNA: TGTGCCAGCAGTCATGGGGCAGCCGGCTACGAGCAGTACTTC.

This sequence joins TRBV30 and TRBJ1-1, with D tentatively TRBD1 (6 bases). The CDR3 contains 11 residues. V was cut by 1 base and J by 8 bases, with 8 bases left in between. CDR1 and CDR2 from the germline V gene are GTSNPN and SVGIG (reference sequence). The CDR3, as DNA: TGTGCCTGGAGTGGACAGGTGGAAGCTTTCTTT. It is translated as CAWSGQVEAFF. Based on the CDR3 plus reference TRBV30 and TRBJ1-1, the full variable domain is SQTIHQWPATLVQPVGSPLSLECTVEGTSNPNLYWYRQAAGRGLQLLFYSVGIGQISSEVPQNLSASRPQDRQFILSSKKLLLSDSGFYLCAWSGQVEAFFGQGTRLTVV.

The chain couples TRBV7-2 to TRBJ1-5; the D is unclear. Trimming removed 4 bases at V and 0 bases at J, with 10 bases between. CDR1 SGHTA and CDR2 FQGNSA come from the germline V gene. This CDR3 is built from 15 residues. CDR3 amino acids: CASSSVHLSNQPQHF. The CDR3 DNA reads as TGTGCCAGCAGCTCTGTACACCTTAGCAATCAGCCCCAGCATTTT.

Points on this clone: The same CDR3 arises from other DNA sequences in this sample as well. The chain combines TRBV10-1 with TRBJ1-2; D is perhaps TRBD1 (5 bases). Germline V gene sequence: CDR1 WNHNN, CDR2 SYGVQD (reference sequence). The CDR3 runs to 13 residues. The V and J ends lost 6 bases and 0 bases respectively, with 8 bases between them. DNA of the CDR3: TGCGCCAGCAGCGCAGGGACTAACTATGGCTACACCTTC. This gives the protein CASSAGTNYGYTF.

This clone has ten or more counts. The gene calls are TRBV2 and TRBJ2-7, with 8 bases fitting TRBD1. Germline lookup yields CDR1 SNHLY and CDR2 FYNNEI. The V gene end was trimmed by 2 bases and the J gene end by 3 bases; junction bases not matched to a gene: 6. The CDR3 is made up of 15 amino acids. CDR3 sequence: CASSEYPGQGYEQYF. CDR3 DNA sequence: TGTGCCAGCAGTGAATACCCTGGACAGGGCTACGAGCAGTACTTC.

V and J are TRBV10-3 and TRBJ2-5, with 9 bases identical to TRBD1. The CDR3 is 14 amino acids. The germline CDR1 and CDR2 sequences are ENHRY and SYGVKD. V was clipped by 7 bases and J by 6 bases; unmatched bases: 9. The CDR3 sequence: CAIKRTGAEQTQYF. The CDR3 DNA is TGTGCCATCAAGCGGACAGGGGCGGAACAGACCCAGTACTTC.

The CDR3 nucleotides read TGTGCCTGGAGTGCCCCACTGAGCTCTGGGGCCAACGTCCTGACTTTC. This translates into CAWSAPLSSGANVLTF. V usage is TRBV30 and J usage is TRBJ2-6; no clear D gene. Germline assignment: CDR1 GTSNPN and CDR2 SVGIG (reference sequence). This CDR3 comprises 16 residues. The V and J ends lost 1 base and 0 bases respectively, with 10 bases between them.

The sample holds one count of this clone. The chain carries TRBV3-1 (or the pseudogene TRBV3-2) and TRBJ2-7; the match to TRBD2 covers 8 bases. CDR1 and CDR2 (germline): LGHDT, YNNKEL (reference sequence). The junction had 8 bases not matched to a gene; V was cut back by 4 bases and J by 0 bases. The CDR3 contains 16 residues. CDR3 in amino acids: CASSRRPAGVSYEQYF. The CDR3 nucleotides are TGTGCCAGCAGCCGGCGGCCAGCGGGGGTCTCCTACGAGCAGTACTTC.

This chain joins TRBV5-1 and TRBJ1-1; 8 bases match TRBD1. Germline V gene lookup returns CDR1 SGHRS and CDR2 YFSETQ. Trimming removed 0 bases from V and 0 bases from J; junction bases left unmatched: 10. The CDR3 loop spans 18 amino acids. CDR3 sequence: CASSLATRTGTMNTEAFF. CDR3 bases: TGCGCCAGCAGCTTGGCTACAAGGACAGGGACAATGAACACTGAAGCTTTCTTT.

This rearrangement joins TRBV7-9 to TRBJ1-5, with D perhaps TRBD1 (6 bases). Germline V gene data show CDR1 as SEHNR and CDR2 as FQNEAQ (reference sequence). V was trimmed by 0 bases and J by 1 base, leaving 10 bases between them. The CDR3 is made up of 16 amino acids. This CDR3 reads CASSLAGTLSNQPQHF. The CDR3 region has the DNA TGTGCCAGCAGCTTAGCCGGGACATTAAGCAATCAGCCCCAGCATTTT.

For the CDR3, the DNA is TGTGCCAGCAGCTTAGAGGGGGACAGGGGCTCTGGGGCCAACGTCCTGACTTTC. Translating it yields CASSLEGDRGSGANVLTF. The gene calls are TRBV7-3 and TRBJ2-6; 10 bases align to TRBD1. Trimming at V came to 2 bases and at J to 0 bases, leaving 4 bases not matched to a gene. The CDR3 loop spans 18 amino acids. CDR1 SGHTA and CDR2 FQGTGA come from the germline V gene.

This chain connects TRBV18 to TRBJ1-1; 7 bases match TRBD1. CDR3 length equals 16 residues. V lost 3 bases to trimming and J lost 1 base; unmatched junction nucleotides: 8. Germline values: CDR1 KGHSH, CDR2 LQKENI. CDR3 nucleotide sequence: TGTGCCAGCTCACCCTACGGAGGGACAGCGAACACTGAAGCTTTCTTT. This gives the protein CASSPYGGTANTEAFF.

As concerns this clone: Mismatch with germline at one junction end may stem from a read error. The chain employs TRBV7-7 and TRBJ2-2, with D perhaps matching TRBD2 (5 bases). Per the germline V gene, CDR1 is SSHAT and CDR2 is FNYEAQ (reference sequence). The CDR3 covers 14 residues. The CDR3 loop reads CASSPRDLTGELFF. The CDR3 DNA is TGTGCTAGCAGCCCCCGGGATCTCACCGGGGAGCTGTTTTTT.

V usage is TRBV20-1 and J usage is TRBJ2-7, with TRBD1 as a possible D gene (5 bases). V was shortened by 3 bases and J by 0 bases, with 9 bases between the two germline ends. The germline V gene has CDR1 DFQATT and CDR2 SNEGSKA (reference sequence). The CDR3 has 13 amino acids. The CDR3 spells CSASGRVSYEQYF. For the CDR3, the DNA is TGCAGTGCTAGTGGCAGGGTCTCCTACGAGCAGTACTTC.

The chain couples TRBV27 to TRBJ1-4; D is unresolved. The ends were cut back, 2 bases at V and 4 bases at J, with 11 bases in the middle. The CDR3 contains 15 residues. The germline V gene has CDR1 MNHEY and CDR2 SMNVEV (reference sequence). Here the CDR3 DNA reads TGTGCCAGCAGTTTAAAGTTCCGGGTTAATGAAAAACTGTTTTTT. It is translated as CASSLKFRVNEKLFF.

CDR3 loop: CASSQDINTKRGYTF. The CDR3 DNA follows: TGTGCCAGCAGCCAAGACATTAACACCAAGCGGGGCTACACCTTC. V and J are TRBV3-1 (or the pseudogene TRBV3-2) and TRBJ1-2, with D hard to call. V lost 0 bases to trimming and J lost 8 bases, with 16 bases between them. CDR1 is LGHDT, CDR2 YNNKEL, per germline (reference sequence). The CDR3 sequence is 15 residues long.

The CDR3 is CSVGVFTEAFF. The CDR3 bases are TGCAGCGTCGGGGTGTTCACTGAAGCTTTCTTT. The chain joins TRBV29-1 to TRBJ1-1; no firm D call. Trimming removed 6 bases at V and 4 bases at J, with 9 bases between. The length of the CDR3 is 11 residues. Germline CDR1 is SQVTM and CDR2 is ANQGSEA.

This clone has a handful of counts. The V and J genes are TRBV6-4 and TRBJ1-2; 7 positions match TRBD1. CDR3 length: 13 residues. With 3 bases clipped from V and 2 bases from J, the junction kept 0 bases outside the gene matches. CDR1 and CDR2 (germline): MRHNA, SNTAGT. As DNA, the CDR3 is TGTGCCAGCAGTGAGGGACAGAACTATGGCTACACCTTC. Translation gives CASSEGQNYGYTF.

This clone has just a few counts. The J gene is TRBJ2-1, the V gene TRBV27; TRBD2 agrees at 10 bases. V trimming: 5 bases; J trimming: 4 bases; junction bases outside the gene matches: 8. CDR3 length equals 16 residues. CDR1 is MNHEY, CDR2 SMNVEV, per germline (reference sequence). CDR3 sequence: CASSLFLAGAYNEQFF. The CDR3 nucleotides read TGTGCCAGCAGTCTATTTCTAGCGGGGGCATACAATGAGCAGTTCTTC.

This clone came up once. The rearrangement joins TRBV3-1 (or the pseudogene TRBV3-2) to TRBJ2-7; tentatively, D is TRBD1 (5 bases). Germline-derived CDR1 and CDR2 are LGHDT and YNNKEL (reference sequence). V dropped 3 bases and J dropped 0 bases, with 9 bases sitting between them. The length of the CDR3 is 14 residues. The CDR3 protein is CASSQQGGSYEQYF. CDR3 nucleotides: TGTGCCAGCAGCCAGCAGGGTGGCTCCTACGAGCAGTACTTC.